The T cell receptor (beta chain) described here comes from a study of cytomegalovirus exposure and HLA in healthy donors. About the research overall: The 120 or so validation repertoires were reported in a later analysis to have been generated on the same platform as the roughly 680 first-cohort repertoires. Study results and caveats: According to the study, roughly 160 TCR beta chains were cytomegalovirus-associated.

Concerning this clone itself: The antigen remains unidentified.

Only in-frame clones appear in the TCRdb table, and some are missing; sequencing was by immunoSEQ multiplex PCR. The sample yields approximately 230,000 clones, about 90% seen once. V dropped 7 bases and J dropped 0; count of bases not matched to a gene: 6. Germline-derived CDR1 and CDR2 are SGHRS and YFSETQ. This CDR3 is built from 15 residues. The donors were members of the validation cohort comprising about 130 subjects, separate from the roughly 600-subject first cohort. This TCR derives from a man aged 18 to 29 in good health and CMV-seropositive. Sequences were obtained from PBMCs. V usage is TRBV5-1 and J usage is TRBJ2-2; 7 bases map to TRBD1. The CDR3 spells CASHRQGANTGELFF. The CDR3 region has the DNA TGCGCCAGCCATCGACAGGGCGCGAACACCGGGGAGCTGTTTTTT.